This TCR beta chain was retrieved from a study of T cell responses to AZD1222 COVID-19 vaccine. Measured with immunoSEQ multiplex PCR; TCRdb has only the in-frame clones, and not every one. The repertoire holds 92,000 or so clones, with about 88% as singletons. The CDR3 spans 16 residues. Germline V gene data show CDR1 as SGHNT and CDR2 as YENEEA. V lost 5 bases and J 1 base, leaving 14 bases between the germline ends. This receptor was obtained from an adult who received the AZD1222 COVID-19 vaccine. Sequencing used peripheral blood, obtained 28 days after the second AZD1222 dose. The V gene is TRBV11-3, the J gene TRBJ2-2, with D tentatively TRBD2 (6 bases). In DNA form, the CDR3 reads TGTGCCAGCAGCCGAAACCGGCGGGGGAACACCGGGGAGCTGTTTTTT. It encodes CASSRNRRGNTGELFF.